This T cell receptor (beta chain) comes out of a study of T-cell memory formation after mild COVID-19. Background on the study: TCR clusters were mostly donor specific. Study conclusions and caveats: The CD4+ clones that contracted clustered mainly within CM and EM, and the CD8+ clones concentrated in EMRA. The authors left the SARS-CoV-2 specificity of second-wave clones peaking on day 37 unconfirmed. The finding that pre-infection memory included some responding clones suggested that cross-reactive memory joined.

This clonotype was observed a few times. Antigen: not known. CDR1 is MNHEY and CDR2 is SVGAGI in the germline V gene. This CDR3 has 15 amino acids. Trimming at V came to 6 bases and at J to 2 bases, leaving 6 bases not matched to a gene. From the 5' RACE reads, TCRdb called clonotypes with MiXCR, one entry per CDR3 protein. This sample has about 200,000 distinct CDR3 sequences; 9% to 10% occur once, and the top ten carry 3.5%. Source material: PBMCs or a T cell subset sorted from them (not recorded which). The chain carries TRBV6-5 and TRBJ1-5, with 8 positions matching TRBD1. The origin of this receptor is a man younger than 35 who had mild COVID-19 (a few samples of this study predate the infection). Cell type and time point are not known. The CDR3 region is CASSSGGEGNQPQHF. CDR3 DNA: TGTGCCAGCAGCTCAGGGGGCGAAGGCAATCAGCCCCAGCATTTT.